This T cell receptor (beta chain) was captured by sequencing in a study of CD8 T cells in Susac syndrome. The multiple sclerosis control cohort comprised treatment-naive individuals presenting with stable or active relapsing-remitting disease. In contrast to the negatively isolated CD8+ and CD4+ T cells, TEMRA cells were FACS-enriched. V was trimmed by 6 bases and J by 7 bases, leaving 10 bases between them. The CDR3 loop spans 12 amino acids. Germline loops: CDR1 MNHNS, CDR2 SASEGT. Reverse transcription used 0.5 to 1 ug RNA and random hexamers. Multiplex immunoSEQ PCR targeted 54 Vbeta and 13 Jbeta TCR beta segments. TCRdb reanalysed the immunoSEQ multiplex PCR reads using MiXCR and keeps one entry per CDR3 protein. The sample comprises roughly 180,000 distinct CDR3 sequences, approximately 95% of which are singletons, and roughly 0.094% rests with the top ten.

The chain uses TRBV6-1 and TRBJ1-5; D is possibly TRBD1 (5 bases). The material sequenced was CD4+ T cells from PBMCs. The receptor comes from a human donor with multiple sclerosis. CDR3 nucleotides: TGTGCCAGCAGCATAGACAGACAGCCCCAGCATTTT. Amino acid sequence: CASSIDRQPQHF.